Below are 18 T cell receptor beta chains sequenced from a single sample in a study of CD8 T cells in Susac syndrome. Reverse transcription of about 0.45 to 1 ug RNA was performed with random hexamers. Using its own MiXCR run on the immunoSEQ multiplex PCR reads, TCRdb lists one record per CDR3 protein. The table has roughly 80,000 distinct CDR3 sequences, around 93% seen once; the top ten hold 0.4% to 0.55%. The sample taken for sequencing was CD4+ T cells from PBMCs. These receptors all stem from a human donor with Susac syndrome.

The chain recombines TRBV20-1 with TRBJ2-3; the D is unclear. The CDR3 is made up of 13 amino acids. Trimming removed 6 bases from V and 1 base from J, with 11 bases in between. Germline-derived CDR1 and CDR2 are DFQATT and SNEGSKA (reference sequence). CDR3 region: CSASLSGTDTQYF. The CDR3 DNA is TGCAGTGCCAGCCTATCAGGCACAGATACGCAGTATTTT.

This chain joins TRBV12-3 or TRBV12-4 and TRBJ1-1; TRBD1 might be the D (5 bases). V was pared by 3 bases and J by 0 bases, with 20 bases between. This CDR3 region has 18 residues. CDR3 sequence reads: CASSLSPGSGGVNTEAFF. The CDR3 DNA reads TGTGCCAGCAGTTTGTCGCCAGGGTCTGGGGGTGTGAACACTGAAGCTTTCTTT.

This chain joins TRBV19 and TRBJ1-2; the D gene is possibly TRBD1 (6 bases). The CDR3 length is 13 residues. Trimming took off 5 bases at V and 2 bases at J, with 9 bases between the two ends. CDR1 is LNHDA, CDR2 SQIVND, per germline (reference sequence). The CDR3 coding sequence is TGTGCCAGTAGTCCCACAGGGAACTATGGCTACACCTTC. Its protein is CASSPTGNYGYTF.

A few counts support this clonotype. The chain is built from TRBV6-1 and TRBJ2-1; D possibly corresponds to TRBD2 (5 bases). Trimming cost V 4 bases and J 12 bases, with 16 bases left between them. Germline values: CDR1 MNHNS, CDR2 SASEGT. The length of the CDR3 is 13 residues. The CDR3 spells CASSAFLGSGQFF. In nucleotides, the CDR3 is TGTGCCAGCAGTGCCTTTCTGGGGAGCGGGCAGTTCTTC.

The V call is TRBV5-4, the J call TRBJ2-5; tentative D call: TRBD2 (6 bases). The germline gives CDR1 SGHNT, CDR2 YYREEE (reference sequence). Trimming left V 0 bases short and J 3 bases short, with 12 bases between. This CDR3 region has 15 residues. CDR3 loop: CASSLAGGIKETQYF. CDR3 nucleotide sequence: TGTGCCAGCAGCTTGGCTGGGGGGATAAAAGAGACCCAGTACTTC.

The V and J genes are TRBV19 and TRBJ1-5, with D perhaps matching TRBD1 (6 bases). CDR3 size: 14 residues. Germline V gene data show CDR1 as LNHDA and CDR2 as SQIVND (reference sequence). V was trimmed by 9 bases and J by 7 bases, leaving 19 bases between them. The CDR3 protein is CASRSDGGRQPQHF. CDR3 in DNA: TGTGCCAGCAGATCAGACGGGGGCAGGCAGCCCCAGCATTTT.

V and J are TRBV10-2 and TRBJ2-1; unclear D gene. The CDR3 spans 12 residues. V was clipped by 0 bases and J by 7 bases, with 4 bases between them. CDR1 and CDR2 from the germline V gene are WSHSY and SAAADI. The CDR3 region has the DNA TGCGCCAGCAGTGAGTCCCGGAATGAGCAGTTCTTC. Translated, it gives CASSESRNEQFF.

The chain couples TRBV27 to TRBJ2-1, with D possibly TRBD2 on 5 matching bases. Between the trimmed V and J ends, which lost 0 bases and 5 bases, there was a span of 20 bases. CDR3 length equals 18 residues. Germline V lookup: CDR1 MNHEY, CDR2 SMNVEV (reference sequence). The CDR3 loop is CASSLSMRWEKSHNEQFF. CDR3 DNA: TGTGCCAGCAGTTTATCGATGAGGTGGGAGAAGTCCCACAATGAGCAGTTCTTC.

The chain carries TRBV12-3 or TRBV12-4 and TRBJ2-3; the D gene could be TRBD1 or TRBD2 (6 bases each). CDR3 length: 14 residues. V lost 5 bases and J 5 bases, leaving 14 bases between the germline ends. Written as DNA, the CDR3 is TGTGCCAGCAGTAGGGGGGACTCCCGAGATACGCAGTATTTT. Translation gives CASSRGDSRDTQYF.

This sequence joins TRBV6-5 and TRBJ2-3; 9 positions agree with TRBD1. This CDR3 has 15 amino acids. Germline-derived CDR1 and CDR2 are MNHEY and SVGAGI. The V gene end was trimmed by 5 bases and the J gene end by 4 bases; junction bases not matched to a gene: 7. CDR3 residues: CASSGTGRTSDTQYF. CDR3 sequence (DNA): TGTGCCAGCAGTGGGACAGGGAGGACATCAGATACGCAGTATTTT.

The chain combines TRBV7-3 with TRBJ2-2; the D is unclear. The germline V gene has CDR1 SGHTA and CDR2 FQGTGA. V was shortened by 6 bases and J by 0 bases, with 5 bases between the two germline ends. The CDR3 has 13 residues. CDR3 in amino acids: CASSFANTGELFF. For the CDR3, the DNA is TGTGCCAGCAGTTTCGCGAACACCGGGGAGCTGTTTTTT.

The chain uses TRBV11-2 and TRBJ2-5, with TRBD1 matching over 12 bases. The germline gives CDR1 SGHAT, CDR2 FQNNGV. The CDR3 spans 16 residues. Trimming removed 1 base from V and 6 bases from J; junction bases left unmatched: 6. CDR3 sequence reads: CASSLVGTGGLQTQYF. CDR3 coding DNA: TGTGCCAGCAGCTTAGTGGGGACAGGGGGCCTCCAGACCCAGTACTTC.

The chain carries TRBV12-3 or TRBV12-4 and TRBJ1-5; D is uncertain. CDR3 length equals 17 residues. V was trimmed by 1 base and J by 2 bases, leaving 15 bases between them. CDR3 residues: CASSLGGRQSRNQPQHF. CDR3 nucleotides: TGTGCCAGCAGTTTAGGTGGACGGCAGTCTCGCAATCAGCCCCAGCATTTT.

The CDR3 DNA is TGTGCCAGCAGCCCGATGTATTTACGTACGCAGTATTTT. This encodes CASSPMYLRTQYF. V gene TRBV3-1 combines with J gene TRBJ2-3; no firm D call. Trimming took 4 bases from V and 8 from J, leaving 13 bases between them. Germline V CDR1 and CDR2: LGHDT, YNNKEL (reference sequence). The CDR3 length is 13 residues.

V gene TRBV7-2 combines with J gene TRBJ2-2; D is ambiguous. The length of the CDR3 is 15 residues. Trimming cost V 1 base and J 2 bases, with 8 bases left between them. Germline V gene data show CDR1 as SGHTA and CDR2 as FQGNSA. The DNA of the CDR3 is TGTGCCAGCAGCTTAGGGCCCTTTAACACCGGGGAGCTGTTTTTT. Translation gives CASSLGPFNTGELFF.

This clonotype was picked up one time. This rearrangement joins TRBV7-8 to TRBJ2-4; D possibly corresponds to TRBD1 (5 bases). This CDR3 comprises 15 residues. Germline lookup yields CDR1 SGHVS and CDR2 FQNEAQ. V was trimmed by 5 bases and J by 0 bases, leaving 11 bases between them. The CDR3 sequence is CASSPTALAKNIQYF. The DNA of the CDR3 is TGTGCCAGCAGCCCGACAGCGCTAGCCAAAAACATTCAGTACTTC.

A note on this clonotype: The CDR3 does not end in the conserved phenylalanine or tryptophan, so this is likely a read error. The rearrangement uses TRBV5-1 and TRBJ2-7; 12 nucleotides line up with TRBD2. Germline V gene data show CDR1 as SGHRS and CDR2 as YFSETQ. The CDR3 covers 15 residues. Germline trimming cut 3 bases from V and 5 bases from J; bases unmatched to any gene: 6. CDR3 residues: CASSWTSGVNNEQYL. CDR3 bases: TGCGCCAGCAGCTGGACTAGCGGGGTTAATAACGAGCAGTACCTC.

The chain links TRBV27 to TRBJ2-4, with 7 bases that match TRBD1. J was trimmed by 0 bases and V by 4 bases; bases with no gene match: 3. The V gene's germline CDR1 is MNHEY and CDR2 SMNVEV (reference sequence). The CDR3 runs 15 residues. The CDR3 sequence is CASSSPGGAKNIQYF. DNA for the CDR3: TGTGCCAGCAGTTCCCCAGGGGGAGCCAAAAACATTCAGTACTTC.